The 10 T cell receptor gamma chains in this list originate from one sample, sequenced in a study of gamma delta lymphoproliferative disorders and STAT genes. TCRdb redid clone calling on the multiplex PCR reads using CATT. The data contain hundreds of gamma-chain clones, 20% to 30% of them seen just once; the ten biggest clones take up 15% to 20%. PBMCs from patients and controls supplied the genomic DNA for sequencing. The sequenced sample was blood. Receptor source: a human donor in good health.

This clone turned up a few times. The amino acid sequence in TCRdb belongs to a much larger clone and departs from this DNA's translation at residue 2, likely a sequencing read error; the sequence shown is translated from the DNA. The chain links TRGV4 to TRGJ1 or TRGJ2. No J gene was available from TCRdb, and it was assigned here by a germline match of the DNA. Germline V gives CDR1 EGSTGY, CDR2 YDSYTSSV. The CDR3 runs 11 residues. CDR3 sequence reads: CTTWDGRKKLF. The CDR3 DNA follows: TGTACCACCTGGGATGGGCGGAAGAAACTCTTT.

By its share, this clone is large. This chain uses TRGV8 with TRGJ1 or TRGJ2. No J gene was available from TCRdb, and it was assigned here by a germline match of the DNA. The CDR3 runs to 13 residues. The ends lost 2 bases at V and 4 bases at J; junction bases unmatched: 5. Germline CDR1 reads VENAVY; CDR2 reads YDSYNSRV. CDR3 region: CATWDISYYKKLF. The CDR3 nucleotides read TGTGCCACCTGGGATATTAGCTATTATAAGAAACTCTTT.

The rearrangement joins TRGV5 to TRGJP1. Here the J gene came from matching the DNA to germline, since TCRdb omits it. Germline CDR1 and CDR2: VINAFY and YDVSNSKD. Losses at the gene ends were 3 bases for V and 7 bases for J; bases not matched to a gene: 8. The CDR3 extends over 14 amino acids. CDR3 sequence: CATWDPQVGWFKIF. In DNA, the CDR3 is TGTGCCACCTGGGACCCTCAGGTTGGTTGGTTCAAGATATTT.

This clone was counted only a few times. A read error likely explains this, since a far larger clone differs by one base. The same CDR3 arises from other DNA sequences in this sample as well. This chain uses TRGV3 with TRGJ1 or TRGJ2. Since TCRdb gives no J gene, matching the DNA to germline was used here to assign it. From germline, CDR1 is VTNTFY and CDR2 YDVSTARD (reference sequence). Trimming removed 4 bases from V and 1 base from J; junction bases left unmatched: 10. This CDR3 spans 15 amino acids. CDR3 DNA sequence: TGTGCCACCTGGGATCAATCCCGAAATTATTATAAGAAACTCTTT. Residues: CATWDQSRNYYKKLF.

A few counts support this clone. TCRdb records a much larger clone's protein for this DNA, with a difference at residue 12 that likely arises from a read error; the protein given is the translation of the DNA. This chain links TRGV2 with TRGJP2. Germline matching of the DNA provided the J gene here, since TCRdb leaves it blank. Germline CDR1 reads EGSNGY; CDR2 reads YDSYNSKV. This CDR3 region has 15 residues. CDR3 in amino acids: CATWDGRQSDWTKTF. CDR3 nucleotide sequence: TGTGCCACCTGGGACGGGCGGCAAAGTGATTGGACCAAGACGTTT.

By proportion, this clone is medium-sized. This may arise from a read error, as a much more abundant clone is one base away. This rearrangement joins TRGV10 to TRGJ1 or TRGJ2. The J gene, left out of TCRdb, was set here by checking the DNA against germline. TRGV10 is placed among ORFs of uncertain function. Germline trimming cut 8 bases from V and 3 bases from J; bases unmatched to any gene: 5. The CDR3 sequence is 12 residues long. The CDR3: CAAWAAYYKKLF. CDR3 nucleotides: TGTGCTGCGTGGGCCGCTTATTATAAGAAACTCTTT.

This clone is classed as medium-sized. The chain joins TRGV2 to TRGJ1 or TRGJ2. The J gene is absent in TCRdb and was assigned here via DNA matching to germline. The CDR3 sequence is 14 residues long. J lost 5 bases, V lost 0 bases, and 7 bases had no gene match. Germline values: CDR1 EGSNGY, CDR2 YDSYNSKV. The CDR3 region has the DNA TGTGCCACCTGGGACGGGCGGCGGGATTATAAGAAACTCTTT. Translation gives CATWDGRRDYKKLF.

By share, this clone ranks as large. The gene calls are TRGV4 and TRGJ1 or TRGJ2. The J gene, left out of TCRdb, was set here by checking the DNA against germline. CDR1 is EGSTGY, CDR2 YDSYTSSV, per germline. CDR3 length equals 12 residues. V lost 2 bases, J lost 2 bases, and 0 bases stayed unmatched. The chain's CDR3 is CATWDDYYKKLF. The CDR3, as DNA: TGTGCCACCTGGGATGATTATTATAAGAAACTCTTT.

A note on this clone: It is unclear where the CDR3 begins or ends on the DNA, so no DNA is shown, and the CDR3 is as TCRdb lists it. V gene TRGV8 was called; the J gene was not. Germline CDR1 and CDR2: VENAVY and YDSYNSRV. The CDR3 numbers 15 amino acids, ends counted. The CDR3 sequence: CATWDRNSLAVEQHF.

This clone is large (0.1 to 1%) within its sample. The J gene is TRGJ1 or TRGJ2, the V gene TRGV4. TCRdb records no J gene; here it was assigned by comparing the DNA to germline. CDR1 and CDR2 from the germline V gene are EGSTGY and YDSYTSSV. Losses at the gene ends were 0 bases for V and 0 bases for J; bases not matched to a gene: 5. This CDR3 has 15 residues. Written as DNA, the CDR3 is TGTGCCACCTGGGATGGGCCCCAGAATTATTATAAGAAACTCTTT. It yields the protein CATWDGPQNYYKKLF.